This TCR beta chain was captured in a study of beta chain features in type 1 diabetes. Findings and limits, study-wide: It was possible that PCR favored shorter templates, equally so in patients and controls. Shortening that was moderate but significant affected the TCRB CDR3s of Type 1 diabetes patients in all four CD4+ subsets. Whether HLA type influences TCRB rearrangement remained unresolved here.

This clone has more than one count but fewer than ten. No antigen is known for it. Researchers reported sorting CD4+ naive, central memory, regulatory and stem cell-like memory cells via CD45RO/CCR7/CD25/CD127/CD95/CD27. In germline, CDR1 is ENHRY, CDR2 SYGVKD. Deletions cut 5 bases from V and 1 base from J, with 5 bases between. This CDR3 has 12 residues. Investigators reverse transcribed all isolated RNA, so they sequenced expressed TCRB transcripts. Measured with immunoSEQ multiplex PCR; TCRdb has only the in-frame clones, and not every one. The sample records hundreds of thousands of clones, about a sixth being singletons.

The origin of this receptor is a young man in good health. The chain employs TRBV10-3 and TRBJ1-1, with no clear D. Sequenced sample: naive CD4+ T cells from blood. The CDR3, as DNA: TGTGCCATCAGTAGTACGAACACTGAAGCTTTCTTT. It yields the protein CAISSTNTEAFF.